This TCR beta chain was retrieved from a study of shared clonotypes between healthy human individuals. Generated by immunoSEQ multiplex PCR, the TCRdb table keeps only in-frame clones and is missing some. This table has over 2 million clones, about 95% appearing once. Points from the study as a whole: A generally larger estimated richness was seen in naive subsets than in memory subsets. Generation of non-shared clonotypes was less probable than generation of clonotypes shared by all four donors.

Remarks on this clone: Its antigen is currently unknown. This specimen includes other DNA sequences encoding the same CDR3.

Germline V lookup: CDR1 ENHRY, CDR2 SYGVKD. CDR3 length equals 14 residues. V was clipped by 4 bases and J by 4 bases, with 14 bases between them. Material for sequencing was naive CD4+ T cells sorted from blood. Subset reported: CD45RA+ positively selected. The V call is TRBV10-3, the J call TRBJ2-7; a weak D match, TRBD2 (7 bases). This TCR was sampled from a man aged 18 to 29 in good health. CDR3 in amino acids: CAISGGGAPYEQYF. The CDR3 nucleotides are TGTGCCATCAGTGGGGGGGGCGCCCCTTACGAGCAGTACTTC.